Listed below are T cell receptor beta chains from one sample, sequenced in a study of cytomegalovirus exposure and HLA in healthy donors. The method was immunoSEQ multiplex PCR; TCRdb's version includes in-frame clones alone and lacks a portion of them. Among about 180,000 clones listed, roughly 80% were seen once. The sequencing sample was made of PBMCs. Receptors were obtained from a man in his forties in good health and CMV-seronegative. Each CDR3 is given with its conserved first and last residue. Rows may omit the clone size; those that give it use once, few, many or a size class.

size: once
V: TRBV14
J: TRBJ1-1
CDR3: CASSPTWGGDTEAFF

size: -
V: TRBV11-2
J: TRBJ1-2
CDR3: CASSLFGREDYGYTF

size: -
V: TRBV15
J: TRBJ2-1
CDR3: CATSRTNNEQFF

size: -
V: TRBV6-5
J: TRBJ2-7
CDR3: CASSELAGGPEQYF

size: few
V: TRBV19
J: TRBJ1-2
CDR3: CASNSAGYGYTF

size: -
V: TRBV4-3
J: TRBJ2-1
CDR3: CASSQGQGIDEQFF

size: -
V: TRBV5-1
J: TRBJ2-3
CDR3: CASSLVAGVLDTQYF

size: once
V: TRBV2
J: TRBJ2-1
CDR3: CASSAPLAAAVPFF

size: -
V: TRBV7-2
J: TRBJ1-4
CDR3: CASSLTGGEKLFF

size: -
V: TRBV18
J: TRBJ2-1
CDR3: CASSPTSEGNEQFF

size: once
V: TRBV2
J: TRBJ2-7
CDR3: CASSSERGETYEQYF

size: -
V: TRBV27
J: TRBJ1-5
CDR3: CASGRGGGNQPQHF

size: -
V: TRBV7-9
J: TRBJ2-2
CDR3: CATYASGRNTGELFF

size: once
V: TRBV2
J: TRBJ1-1
CDR3: CASRLAGGPGGPEAFF

size: few
V: TRBV2
J: TRBJ1-1
CDR3: CASSVGRTEAFF

size: few
V: TRBV7-2
J: TRBJ1-5
CDR3: CASSLVFAGADQPQHF

size: -
V: TRBV10-3
J: TRBJ2-5
CDR3: CAIRDSGEQETQYF

size: -
V: TRBV18
J: TRBJ2-7
CDR3: CASSPQREGREQYF

size: -
V: TRBV18
J: TRBJ1-2
CDR3: CASSPGPTGPGYTF

size: -
V: TRBV7-2
J: TRBJ2-1
CDR3: CASSSGQGLPYNEQFF